A single sample is the source of the 3 T cell receptor beta chains below, sequenced in a study of OX40 agonist ivuxolimab in advanced cancers. TCRdb's table, derived via immunoSEQ multiplex PCR, lists solely in-frame clones and lacks some. The table shows tens of thousands of clones, with 85% to 90% occurring only once. Here the sequenced sample was CD4+ or CD8+ T cells sorted from blood, taken in a trial of the OX40 agonist ivuxolimab. The source is an adult with an advanced solid tumor such as melanoma, head and neck, liver or kidney cancer.

The gene calls are TRBV2 and TRBJ1-1; D gene ambiguous. CDR3 length equals 14 residues. V lost 3 bases and J lost 0, with 8 bases in between. CDR1 and CDR2 (germline): SNHLY, FYNNEI. CDR3 sequence reads: CASSDPVLNTEAFF. The CDR3 DNA reads as TGTGCCAGCAGTGATCCCGTATTGAACACTGAAGCTTTCTTT.

V is TRBV5-1 and J is TRBJ2-7, with TRBD1 identical over 7 bases. The CDR3 has 14 amino acids. Germline CDR1 SGHRS, CDR2 YFSETQ. The junction had 7 bases not matched to a gene; V was cut back by 4 bases and J by 3 bases. The CDR3 DNA reads TGCGCCAGCAGCGAGCCGGACAGGAGCTACGAGCAGTACTTC. Translated: CASSEPDRSYEQYF.

The J gene is TRBJ2-1, the V gene TRBV5-4, with D maybe TRBD2 (5 bases). This CDR3 is built from 17 residues. V lost 0 bases to trimming and J lost 8 bases, with 21 bases between them. CDR1 and CDR2 (germline): SGHNT, YYREEE (reference sequence). The CDR3 DNA reads TGTGCCAGCAGCTTGGGTGAGGTCCTTATGAGGGATGATGAGCAGTTCTTC. Translating it yields CASSLGEVLMRDDEQFF.